Listed below are T cell receptor beta chains from one sample, sequenced in a study of regulatory T cells in long-lasting Graves disease. TCRdb itself ran the multiplex PCR reads through MiXCR, one entry per CDR3 protein. The data hold just over 600,000 distinct CDR3 sequences, with less than 20% observed a single time. The sample was also linked to a second study, of T cells in Graves' hyperthyroidism and ophthalmopathy.

Sequences were derived from peripheral blood mononuclear cells (PBMCs), sampled at new diagnosis, from a patient treated with antithyroid drugs. The receptor set was obtained from a woman aged 25 to 39 with Graves disease. Each CDR3 is given with its conserved first and last residue. The D gene is left open where the match is weak. Expanded clones are given a class, and other clones once, few, many or no size at all.

v_gene,j_gene,abundance,d_gene,CDR3aa,CDR3nt
TRBV5-1,TRBJ2-2,many,TRBD1,CASSPRQGTGELFF,TGTGCCAGCAGCCCTCGACAGGGTACCGGGGAGCTGTTTTTT
TRBV6-1,TRBJ2-5,many,.,CASRPNWDWREETQYF,TGTGCCAGCAGACCCAACTGGGACTGGCGGGAAGAGACCCAGTACTTC
TRBV7-2,TRBJ2-1,many,.,CASSFRWNEQFF,TGTGCCAGCAGCTTTAGGTGGAATGAGCAGTTCTTC
TRBV20-1,TRBJ2-2,few,.,CSARATVGTGELFF,TGCAGTGCTAGAGCTACTGTCGGCACCGGGGAGCTGTTTTTT
TRBV4-2,TRBJ1-1,few,.,CASSQPGQDTEAFF,TGTGCCAGCAGCCAACCGGGTCAGGACACTGAAGCTTTCTTT
TRBV2,TRBJ2-2,many,TRBD1,CARRTGKNTGELFF,TGTGCCAGAAGGACAGGGAAGAACACCGGGGAGCTGTTTTTT
TRBV11-1,TRBJ2-2,few,TRBD2,CASNPAASGVTGELFF,TGTGCCAGCAACCCAGCGGCTAGCGGGGTAACCGGGGAGCTGTTTTTT
TRBV28,TRBJ1-2,few,.,CASKPLGQYGYTF,TGTGCCAGCAAGCCATTAGGACAGTATGGCTACACCTTC
TRBV6-1,TRBJ2-7,.,TRBD2,CASSLGGVAYEQYF,TGTGCCAGCAGCTTGGGGGGGGTGGCCTACGAGCAGTACTTC
TRBV3-1,TRBJ1-5,few,.,CASSQDPGPNQPQHF,TGTGCCAGCAGCCAAGATCCAGGACCAAATCAGCCCCAGCATTTT
TRBV20-1,TRBJ1-4,once,.,CSAQRPPGGEKLFF,TGCAGTGCTCAGAGGCCCCCGGGAGGTGAAAAACTGTTTTTT
TRBV3-1,TRBJ2-7,.,.,CASSQDFGRTYEQYF,TGTGCCAGCAGCCAAGATTTTGGGCGAACCTACGAGCAGTACTTC
TRBV5-4,TRBJ2-3,few,.,CASSSGSSGTSIEGDTQYF,TGTGCCAGCAGCTCGGGATCTTCAGGGACTTCAATAGAGGGAGATACGCAGTATTTT
TRBV6-1,TRBJ2-3,.,.,CASSISGTTTDTQYF,TGTGCCAGCAGTATATCCGGGACCACCACAGATACGCAGTATTTT
TRBV2,TRBJ2-4,few,TRBD2,CASSRTSGSQDGVKNIQYF,TGTGCCAGCAGCCGGACTAGCGGGAGCCAGGACGGAGTCAAAAACATTCAGTACTTC
TRBV20-1,TRBJ1-4,many,.,CSAWSSNEKLFF,TGCAGTGCTTGGTCCAGCAATGAAAAACTGTTTTTT
TRBV14,TRBJ2-3,.,TRBD2,CASKTSGSVNGPDTQYF,TGTGCCAGCAAGACTAGCGGGAGCGTGAATGGTCCAGATACGCAGTATTTT
TRBV28,TRBJ2-3,many,TRBD1,CASKGARRDTQYF,TGTGCCAGCAAGGGGGCGCGGAGAGATACGCAGTATTTT
TRBV5-1,TRBJ2-5,.,.,CASTPGSWETQYF,TGCGCCAGCACCCCAGGTTCGTGGGAGACCCAGTACTTC
TRBV20-1,TRBJ2-5,.,TRBD2,CSARGELGTSGRGKETQYF,TGCAGTGCTAGAGGAGAGTTAGGGACTAGCGGGAGGGGCAAAGAGACCCAGTACTTC
TRBV20-1,TRBJ1-1,once,.,CSANRVGGANTEAFF,TGCAGTGCCAATAGGGTTGGGGGCGCGAACACTGAGGCTTTCTTT
TRBV20-1,TRBJ2-7,many,TRBD2,CSAWEGAGDKNEQYF,TGCAGTGCTTGGGAGGGAGCGGGAGATAAGAACGAGCAGTACTTC
TRBV20-1,TRBJ1-2,.,TRBD1,CSARSETGGDYGYTF,TGCAGTGCTAGATCCGAAACAGGGGGGGACTATGGCTACACCTTC
TRBV20-1,TRBJ1-5,many,.,CSAKTSGNNQPQHF,TGCAGTGCTAAGACCTCAGGCAACAATCAGCCCCAGCATTTT
TRBV4-1,TRBJ1-2,.,.,CASSQASTERYNGYTF,TGCGCCAGCAGCCAAGCTAGCACCGAGCGCTATAATGGCTACACCTTC
TRBV3-1,TRBJ1-1,few,.,CASSQAAGTRVDAFF,TGTGCCAGCAGCCAGGCGGCCGGGACTAGGGTAGACGCTTTCTTT
TRBV25-1,TRBJ1-1,many,.,CASRQDIMNTEAFF,TGTGCCAGCAGACAGGACATCATGAACACTGAAGCTTTCTTT
TRBV18,TRBJ1-1,many,.,CASSPQGEVAEAFF,TGTGCCAGCTCACCACAGGGGGAGGTTGCTGAAGCTTTCTTT
TRBV7-2,TRBJ2-7,many,.,CASSLEDHYEQYF,TGTGCCAGCAGCCTGGAGGACCACTACGAGCAGTACTTC
TRBV28,TRBJ2-7,many,.,CATIRWSSYEQYF,TGTGCCACAATCCGATGGAGCTCCTACGAGCAGTACTTC
TRBV7-9,TRBJ2-5,few,.,CAVSASIYQETQYF,TGTGCCGTCAGCGCCAGTATCTACCAAGAGACCCAGTACTTC
TRBV12-3/TRBV12-4,TRBJ2-7,many,.,CASSRRDLRTYEQYF,TGTGCCAGCAGTCGCCGGGACCTCCGAACCTACGAGCAGTACTTC
TRBV3-1,TRBJ2-3,many,.,CASSPNEAATQYF,TGTGCCAGCAGCCCTAACGAGGCTGCTACGCAGTATTTT
TRBV6-5,TRBJ2-1,many,.,CASSYSLGGYHNEQFF,TGTGCCAGCAGTTACTCTTTGGGTGGATACCACAATGAGCAGTTCTTC
TRBV2,TRBJ2-7,many,.,CASSPQGYNEQYF,TGTGCCAGCAGCCCGCAGGGTTATAACGAGCAGTACTTC
TRBV15,TRBJ1-6,.,TRBD1,CATSRDLTGFNSPLHF,TGTGCCACCAGCAGAGATTTGACAGGGTTTAATTCACCCCTCCACTTT
TRBV5-1,TRBJ2-2,.,.,CASSLGGENTGELFF,TGCGCCAGCAGCTTGGGGGGCGAGAACACCGGGGAGCTGTTTTTT
TRBV28,TRBJ1-1,many,.,CASPNSLRVTEAFF,TGTGCCAGCCCGAACTCCCTCCGGGTCACTGAAGCTTTCTTT
TRBV19,TRBJ2-6,.,TRBD1,CASGLTGTGANVLTF,TGTGCCAGTGGATTGACAGGGACTGGGGCCAACGTCCTGACTTTC
TRBV15,TRBJ2-1,.,.,CATSRDISVGWYNEQFF,TGTGCCACCAGCAGAGACATATCGGTCGGCTGGTACAATGAGCAGTTCTTC
TRBV6-1,TRBJ2-7,.,.,CATSSDKPLSSYEQYF,TGTGCCACCAGCTCGGACAAACCCCTTAGCTCCTACGAGCAGTACTTC
TRBV27,TRBJ1-1,many,TRBD1,CASSLNRGPEAFF,TGTGCCAGCAGTCTTAACAGGGGGCCTGAAGCTTTCTTT
TRBV5-1,TRBJ2-1,.,TRBD2,CASSFNSGRADNEQFF,TGCGCCAGCAGCTTTAACAGCGGGAGGGCTGACAATGAGCAGTTCTTC
TRBV28,TRBJ2-5,few,.,CASSPRPEETQYF,TGTGCCAGCAGTCCAAGACCCGAAGAGACCCAGTACTTC
TRBV20-1,TRBJ2-1,many,TRBD2,CSAATSGSYNEQFF,TGCAGTGCTGCGACTAGCGGATCATACAATGAGCAGTTCTTC
TRBV5-1,TRBJ2-1,few,.,CASSLAVVARGYNEQFF,TGCGCCAGCAGCTTGGCCGTGGTAGCGAGAGGGTACAATGAGCAGTTCTTC
TRBV5-1,TRBJ2-1,.,TRBD1,CASSPRTGATYNEQFF,TGCGCCAGCAGCCCCAGGACAGGGGCAACCTACAATGAGCAGTTCTTC
TRBV14,TRBJ2-7,few,TRBD1,CASSPRQGGWQYF,TGTGCCAGCAGCCCCCGACAGGGTGGGTGGCAGTACTTC
TRBV6-5,TRBJ1-1,many,TRBD1,CASSYTNVQGTPFF,TGTGCCAGCAGTTACACGAACGTACAGGGGACTCCTTTCTTT
TRBV18,TRBJ2-7,many,.,CASSLDSVTYEQYF,TGTGCCAGCTCCCTGGACAGTGTTACCTACGAGCAGTACTTC
TRBV7-8,TRBJ1-1,many,.,CASSLGPISRFF,TGTGCCAGCAGCTTGGGCCCGATCAGCCGGTTCTTT
TRBV5-1,TRBJ2-7,few,.,CASSLGGTLSYEQYF,TGCGCCAGCAGCTTGGGTGGGACATTATCCTACGAGCAGTACTTC